This is a list of T cell receptor beta chains from one sample in a study of blood T cell repertoires in COVID-19. The protocol was immunoSEQ multiplex PCR, while the TCRdb copy is restricted to in-frame clones and leaves out a portion. The table includes roughly 64,000 clones, 70% to 90% detected once. Source material: peripheral blood. Every receptor here comes from a man in his fifties with active COVID-19. CDR3s include the opening cysteine and the closing phenylalanine or tryptophan. The D gene is left open where the match is weak. The size of a clone is reported for some rows only, either as once, few or many, or as a class for expanded clones.

TRBV7-6,.,.,TRBJ2-6,CASSLDQGVSSGANVLTF,TGTGCCAGCAGCTTAGACCAGGGTGTGAGCTCTGGGGCCAACGTCCTGACTTTC
TRBV9,.,.,TRBJ2-3,CASSVARGDTQYF,TGTGCCAGCAGCGTAGCTCGAGGGGATACGCAGTATTTT
TRBV6-5,.,.,TRBJ1-4,CASKRSTNEKLFF,TGTGCCAGTAAGAGGTCAACTAATGAAAAACTGTTTTTT
TRBV23-1,TRBD1,.,TRBJ1-6,CASSRTGQGTYSPLHF,TGCGCCAGCAGTCGGACGGGACAGGGGACCTATTCACCCCTCCACTTT
TRBV27,TRBD1,.,TRBJ2-3,CASTDRAQGDTQYF,TGTGCCAGCACCGACAGGGCCCAAGGAGATACGCAGTATTTT
TRBV27,.,.,TRBJ2-7,CASSVLHRYEQYF,TGTGCCAGCAGTGTACTCCACCGTTACGAGCAGTACTTC
TRBV9,TRBD2,.,TRBJ2-5,CASSGPRSGGAETQYF,TGTGCCAGCAGCGGGCCAAGAAGCGGGGGTGCAGAGACCCAGTACTTC
TRBV7-8,TRBD2,.,TRBJ2-1,CASSLKAGTSGTSYNEQFF,TGTGCCAGCAGCTTAAAAGCCGGGACTAGCGGAACATCCTACAATGAGCAGTTCTTC
TRBV19,TRBD2,.,TRBJ2-7,CASRLAGSSSYEQYF,TGTGCCAGTAGATTAGCGGGTTCCAGCTCCTACGAGCAGTACTTC
TRBV27,TRBD2,.,TRBJ2-5,CASISLAGPVETQYF,TGTGCCAGCATCTCCTTAGCGGGGCCTGTGGAGACCCAGTACTTC
TRBV19,.,once,TRBJ2-3,CASTGQISTDTQYF,TGTGCCAGTACCGGACAGATTAGCACAGATACGCAGTATTTT
TRBV5-4,TRBD2,.,TRBJ2-5,CASSPVAGGSTETQYF,TGTGCCAGCAGCCCCGTAGCGGGAGGGTCTACAGAGACCCAGTACTTC
TRBV6-4,.,.,TRBJ2-1,CASSDFAGGGGNEQFF,TGTGCCAGCAGTGACTTTGCAGGGGGAGGTGGCAATGAGCAGTTCTTC
TRBV5-1,.,once,TRBJ2-7,CASSLDRDNSYEQYF,TGCGCCAGCAGCTTGGACAGGGACAACTCCTACGAGCAGTACTTC
TRBV9,TRBD2,.,TRBJ2-3,CASSFSGGATDTQYF,TGTGCCAGCAGCTTTAGCGGGGGAGCCACAGATACGCAGTATTTT